This T cell receptor (beta chain) was observed in a study of response to subunit inactivated influenza vaccine. General study points: After each seasonal influenza vaccination, few new T cells are recruited, the authors suggested.

With regard to this clonotype: No antigen is known for it.

The CDR3 spans 15 residues. The germline CDR1 and CDR2 sequences are SGHAT and FQNNGV. The V and J ends lost 5 bases and 4 bases respectively, with 15 bases between them. TCRdb passed the RT-PCR reads through MiXCR, listing each CDR3 protein once. This sample has 710,000 or so distinct CDR3 sequences, with approximately 14% found just once. This sample comprised PBMCs from blood, obtained 12 days after vaccination. V gene TRBV11-2 combines with J gene TRBJ2-1, with D tentatively TRBD2 (6 bases). The TCR sequence derives from a man aged 45-65 years who received an inactivated influenza vaccine. CDR3: CASSISLGGYNEQFF. In DNA form, the CDR3 reads TGTGCCAGCAGCATCAGTCTCGGGGGATACAATGAGCAGTTCTTC.